What follows are 32 T cell receptor beta chains derived from one specimen sequenced in a study of blood T cells in healthy people across ages. A J-beta primer mix and a sample-barcoded 5' primer were used in a second PCR of about 7 to 12 cycles. TCRdb re-called the 5' RACE reads through MiXCR, storing one row per CDR3 protein. Among more than 1 million distinct CDR3 sequences listed, less than 50% were seen once. Sequencing input: blood. The source is a woman aged 60-75 years in good health.

This clonotype was detected a few times. The chain recombines TRBV11-1 with TRBJ2-2, with 7 positions matching TRBD1. The CDR3 sequence is 15 residues long. Germline V gene data show CDR1 as SGHAT and CDR2 as FQDESV (reference sequence). With V trimmed by 3 bases and J by 3 bases, 4 bases remained unmatched. This CDR3 reads CASSFPGTDTGELFF. CDR3 bases: TGTGCCAGCAGCTTCCCAGGGACAGACACCGGGGAGCTGTTTTTT. The variable domain in full, completed from reference TRBV11-1 and TRBJ2-2, reads EAEVAQSPRYKITEKSQAVAFWCDPISGHATLYWYRQILGQGPELLVQFQDESVVDDSQLPKDRFSAERLKGVDSTLKIQPAELGDSAMYLCASSFPGTDTGELFFGEGSRLTVL.

This chain links TRBV2 with TRBJ2-4; 8 positions match TRBD2. There are 16 residues in the CDR3. Trimming removed 3 bases from V and 8 bases from J; junction bases left unmatched: 12. Germline values: CDR1 SNHLY, CDR2 FYNNEI. The CDR3 DNA reads TGTGCCAGCAGTGATGTTCCGGGGGGGCCCGGGGACATTCAGTACTTC. Translation: CASSDVPGGPGDIQYF.

The rearrangement uses TRBV20-1 and TRBJ2-1; 8 bases are shared with TRBD2. V shed 3 bases and J 8 bases; nucleotides not matched to a gene: 12. CDR1 is DFQATT and CDR2 is SNEGSKA in the germline V gene (reference sequence). There are 15 residues in the CDR3. CDR3 loop: CSASGASGWSDEQFF. The CDR3 DNA sequence: TGCAGTGCTAGCGGGGCTAGCGGGTGGTCGGATGAGCAGTTCTTC.

The chain is built from TRBV5-1 and TRBJ2-7; 11 bases line up with TRBD2. Germline-derived CDR1 and CDR2 are SGHRS and YFSETQ. The CDR3 extends over 16 amino acids. The J segment lost 4 bases and the V segment lost 0 bases, leaving 6 bases of the junction unmatched. CDR3 protein: CASSLVASGRSYEQYF. CDR3 nucleotides: TGCGCCAGCAGCTTGGTTGCTAGCGGGAGGTCTTACGAGCAGTACTTC.

The chain couples TRBV19 to TRBJ1-1, with a possible D match to TRBD1 (6 bases). The V and J ends lost 5 bases and 3 bases respectively, with 13 bases between them. Germline V gene sequence: CDR1 LNHDA, CDR2 SQIVND (reference sequence). The CDR3 runs to 14 residues. The CDR3 reads CASSPGHPYTEAFF. The CDR3 DNA reads as TGTGCCAGTAGTCCGGGACACCCGTACACTGAAGCTTTCTTT.

The V and J genes are TRBV11-2 and TRBJ2-5; 8 bases align to TRBD1. The junction had 16 bases not matched to a gene; V was cut back by 5 bases and J by 11 bases. The V gene's germline CDR1 is SGHAT and CDR2 FQNNGV. The CDR3 runs 15 residues. CDR3 sequence: CASSRTRTGRHEQYF. CDR3 nucleotide sequence: TGTGCCAGCAGCCGTACAAGGACAGGGAGGCATGAGCAGTACTTC.

The chain is built from TRBV6-2 or TRBV6-3 and TRBJ2-5, with a tentative D call TRBD1 (5 bases). The CDR3 is made up of 15 amino acids. V dropped 2 bases and J dropped 6 bases, with 16 bases sitting between them. Germline V gene lookup returns CDR1 MNHEY and CDR2 SVGEGT. This CDR3 is CASSYRQPHAKTQYF. CDR3 nucleotide sequence: TGTGCCAGCAGTTACAGACAGCCACATGCGAAGACCCAGTACTTC.

There are a few counts of this clonotype. The chain recombines TRBV24-1 with TRBJ1-1; no definite D call. The CDR3 has 14 residues. Germline lookup yields CDR1 KGHDR and CDR2 SFDVKD. V was pared by 3 bases and J by 3 bases, with 10 bases between. In DNA form, the CDR3 reads TGTGCCACCAGTGATACCAATACCCACACTGAAGCTTTCTTT. It is translated as CATSDTNTHTEAFF.

The chain employs TRBV27 and TRBJ1-6; D not certain. Germline loops: CDR1 MNHEY, CDR2 SMNVEV (reference sequence). The length of the CDR3 is 15 residues. V was cut by 3 bases and J by 5 bases, with 11 bases left in between. The CDR3 DNA reads as TGTGCCAGCAGTTTCGGGTCGGCAGATAATTCACCCCTCCACTTT. It codes for CASSFGSADNSPLHF.

V usage is TRBV18 and J usage is TRBJ1-4; TRBD1 matches 8 bases. J lost 3 bases, V lost 6 bases, and 6 bases had no gene match. Germline V CDR1 and CDR2: KGHSH, LQKENI. The CDR3 totals 15 residues. CDR3 protein: CASSRQGPSNEKLFF. Here the CDR3 DNA reads TGTGCCAGCTCCCGACAGGGGCCCTCTAATGAAAAACTGTTTTTT. Full variable domain (outside the CDR3, taken from reference TRBV18 and TRBJ1-4): NAGVMQNPRHLVRRRGQEARLRCSPMKGHSHVYWYRQLPEEGLKFMVYLQKENIIDESGMPKERFSAEFPKEGPSILRIQQVVRGDSAAYFCASSRQGPSNEKLFFGSGTQLSVL.

The genes are TRBV12-3 or TRBV12-4 and TRBJ1-4; 8 nucleotides agree with TRBD1. V dropped 6 bases and J dropped 4; count of bases not matched to a gene: 4. The length of the CDR3 is 14 residues. The CDR3 loop is CASSDDRGNEKLFF. In DNA, the CDR3 is TGTGCCAGCAGCGACGACAGGGGTAATGAAAAACTGTTTTTT.

J is TRBJ2-3 and V is TRBV5-1; D is ambiguous. The CDR3 length is 16 residues. Trimming left V 0 bases short and J 1 base short, with 12 bases between. Germline CDR1 reads SGHRS; CDR2 reads YFSETQ. In DNA, the CDR3 is TGCGCCAGCAGCTTGGAGGGCGGCGTGCGCACAGATACGCAGTATTTT. Translated: CASSLEGGVRTDTQYF.

This clonotype was seen more than once but under ten times. The chain is built from TRBV12-3 or TRBV12-4 and TRBJ1-4; D is perhaps TRBD1 (6 bases). The V and J ends lost 8 bases and 8 bases respectively, with 18 bases between them. The CDR3 covers 14 residues. CDR3 residues: CASHIWAGVEKLFF. The CDR3 region has the DNA TGTGCCAGCCATATATGGGCAGGGGTGGAAAAACTGTTTTTT.

This clonotype appeared a few times. V is TRBV5-1 and J is TRBJ1-2; TRBD1 might be the D (6 bases). The length of the CDR3 is 16 residues. V gave up 5 bases and J gave up 2 bases, with 19 bases separating them. The germline V gene has CDR1 SGHRS and CDR2 YFSETQ. CDR3 sequence (DNA): TGCGCCAGCAGACCTGCCCCGGGACAAGAGAACTATGGCTACACCTTC. It yields the protein CASRPAPGQENYGYTF.

This clonotype has only a few counts. V gene TRBV29-1 combines with J gene TRBJ2-5, with a weak D call TRBD2 (6 bases). The length of the CDR3 is 13 residues. CDR1 and CDR2 from the germline V gene are SQVTM and ANQGSEA. V was clipped by 4 bases and J by 4 bases, with 13 bases between them. The chain's CDR3 is CSVARDELETQYF. In nucleotides, the CDR3 is TGCAGCGTTGCGCGGGACGAACTAGAGACCCAGTACTTC.

This clonotype came up a few times. The rearrangement joins TRBV2 to TRBJ2-1; 8 positions match TRBD2. With 7 bases clipped from V and 8 bases from J, the junction kept 10 bases outside the gene matches. CDR1 is SNHLY, CDR2 FYNNEI, per germline. The CDR3 is made up of 14 amino acids. Written as DNA, the CDR3 is TGTGCCAGCAACAGCGGGAGCCGGGTTGATGAGCAGTTCTTC. The encoded protein is CASNSGSRVDEQFF.

This clonotype appeared a few times. This sequence joins TRBV6-2 or TRBV6-3 and TRBJ2-1; D might be TRBD2 (5 bases). Germline V gene data show CDR1 as MNHEY and CDR2 as SVGEGT. V lost 0 bases and J lost 9, with 12 bases in between. The CDR3 extends over 14 amino acids. The CDR3 nucleotides are TGTGCCAGCAGTTACTCGGACTTCTTAGTTGAGCAGTTCTTC. Residues: CASSYSDFLVEQFF.

The gene calls are TRBV12-3 or TRBV12-4 and TRBJ2-3; 7 bases line up with TRBD1. V lost 6 bases and J lost 3; bases outside the gene matches: 6. The CDR3 totals 14 residues. CDR3: CASRTLTGTDTQYF. In DNA, the CDR3 is TGTGCCAGCAGAACCCTGACAGGGACAGATACGCAGTATTTT.

This clonotype was seen a handful of times. The rearrangement uses TRBV6-2 or TRBV6-3 and TRBJ2-1; 15 bases map to TRBD2. Germline CDR1 reads MNHEY; CDR2 reads SVGEGT. CDR3 length: 16 residues. V gave up 2 bases and J gave up 9 bases; unmatched junction bases: 5. The CDR3 protein is CASSYLGLAGGSEQFF. Here the CDR3 DNA reads TGTGCCAGCAGTTACCTGGGACTAGCGGGAGGAAGTGAGCAGTTCTTC.

This clonotype was seen a handful of times. This chain joins TRBV11-1 and TRBJ2-3; 7 bases agree with TRBD2. The CDR3 spans 14 residues. Trimming removed 3 bases from V and 2 bases from J; junction bases left unmatched: 2. In germline, CDR1 is SGHAT, CDR2 FQDESV (reference sequence). The CDR3 spells CASSFSGNTDTQYF. The CDR3 nucleotides read TGTGCCAGCAGCTTCAGCGGGAACACAGATACGCAGTATTTT. The entire variable domain, with the rest obtained from reference TRBV11-1 and TRBJ2-3, is as follows: EAEVAQSPRYKITEKSQAVAFWCDPISGHATLYWYRQILGQGPELLVQFQDESVVDDSQLPKDRFSAERLKGVDSTLKIQPAELGDSAMYLCASSFSGNTDTQYFGPGTRLTVL.

The chain joins TRBV5-1 to TRBJ2-7; 11 positions agree with TRBD1. Losses at the gene ends were 9 bases for V and 1 base for J; bases not matched to a gene: 6. The CDR3 has 14 residues. Germline CDR1 is SGHRS and CDR2 is YFSETQ. CDR3 region: CATGTGGGSYEQYF. Written as DNA, the CDR3 is TGCGCCACCGGGACAGGGGGGGGTTCCTACGAGCAGTACTTC.

This clonotype was recorded at least ten times. The chain recombines TRBV20-1 with TRBJ2-7; 8 bases are shared with TRBD1. The CDR3 length is 13 residues. V lost 4 bases to trimming and J lost 4 bases; unmatched junction nucleotides: 6. In germline, CDR1 is DFQATT, CDR2 SNEGSKA (reference sequence). DNA of the CDR3: TGCAGTGCTAACGGACAGGGAGGATACGAGCAGTACTTC. It yields the protein CSANGQGGYEQYF.

The CDR3 reads CASSPIGGGRETQYF. The CDR3 DNA sequence: TGTGCCAGCAGCCCCATAGGGGGGGGGAGAGAGACCCAGTACTTC. This chain uses TRBV7-3 with TRBJ2-5; possibly TRBD2 for D (7 bases). The germline gives CDR1 SGHTA, CDR2 FQGTGA. The CDR3 is 15 amino acids. Trimming took off 5 bases at V and 4 bases at J, with 17 bases between the two ends.

The rearrangement uses TRBV27 and TRBJ2-5; D perhaps matches TRBD2 (6 bases). Germline CDR1 MNHEY, CDR2 SMNVEV (reference sequence). The V and J ends lost 5 bases and 11 bases respectively, with 21 bases between them. CDR3 length: 14 residues. Here the CDR3 reads CASSPNTGAGEQYF. The CDR3 region has the DNA TGTGCCAGCAGTCCCAACACGGGAGCGGGTGAGCAGTACTTC.

This chain connects TRBV11-3 to TRBJ2-6; D is unresolved. Trimming stripped 0 bases from V and 0 bases from J, with 12 bases between. CDR1 is SGHNT and CDR2 is YENEEA in the germline V gene. The CDR3 runs to 18 residues. CDR3 nucleotides: TGTGCCAGCAGCTTAGATAGGGTTAAGAACTCTGGGGCCAACGTCCTGACTTTC. Translating it yields CASSLDRVKNSGANVLTF.

The rearrangement uses TRBV3-1 and TRBJ2-7; 10 nucleotides line up with TRBD2. CDR1 is LGHDT and CDR2 is YNNKEL in the germline V gene (reference sequence). The CDR3 is 15 residues long. The trim removed 2 bases at V and 3 bases at J, leaving 4 bases unmatched. CDR3 loop: CASSQMTSGLYEQYF. Written as DNA, the CDR3 is TGTGCCAGCAGCCAAATGACTAGCGGGCTCTACGAGCAGTACTTC.

This clonotype showed up just a few times. This sequence joins TRBV5-1 and TRBJ2-3; D gene ambiguous. The germline gives CDR1 SGHRS, CDR2 YFSETQ. V lost 0 bases and J lost 0, with 8 bases in between. This CDR3 region has 15 residues. The CDR3 spells CASSLAASSTDTQYF. Here the CDR3 DNA reads TGCGCCAGCAGCTTGGCCGCATCTAGCACAGATACGCAGTATTTT.

The chain is built from TRBV7-9 and TRBJ2-3; TRBD1 matches at 11 bases. The CDR3 has 14 amino acids. CDR1 is SEHNR, CDR2 FQNEAQ, per germline (reference sequence). V was pared by 6 bases and J by 7 bases, with 6 bases of the junction left unmatched. CDR3 residues: CASRVGTGGYTQYF. CDR3 nucleotide sequence: TGTGCCAGCAGAGTTGGGACAGGGGGATATACGCAGTATTTT.

The V call is TRBV20-1, the J call TRBJ2-1, with 13 positions matching TRBD2. Per germline, CDR1 DFQATT and CDR2 SNEGSKA (reference sequence). The V gene end was trimmed by 6 bases and the J gene end by 0 bases; junction bases not matched to a gene: 8. The CDR3 covers 17 residues. The CDR3 is CSARGLAGRSSYNEQFF. CDR3 in DNA: TGCAGTGCCCGGGGACTAGCGGGGAGGAGCTCCTACAATGAGCAGTTCTTC.

The V gene is TRBV6-1, the J gene TRBJ1-5; weak D call: TRBD1 (5 bases). CDR1 is MNHNS, CDR2 SASEGT, per germline. The CDR3 length is 15 residues. The germline V and J ends were trimmed by 7 bases and 0 bases, with 13 bases remaining between them. For the CDR3, the DNA is TGTGCCAGCAATGCTAGGGACTATAGCAATCAGCCCCAGCATTTT. This encodes CASNARDYSNQPQHF.

This clonotype was recorded only once. The genes are TRBV12-3 or TRBV12-4 and TRBJ1-6; D is uncertain. This CDR3 has 15 residues. V was cut by 3 bases and J by 9 bases, with 15 bases left in between. Written as DNA, the CDR3 is TGTGCCAGCAGTTTGAGTAACAGCGGAATTTCACCCCTCCACTTT. This encodes CASSLSNSGISPLHF.

The sample holds a few counts of this clonotype. The rearrangement links TRBV24-1 to TRBJ1-5; no reliable D call. CDR3 length equals 12 residues. Germline CDR1 reads KGHDR; CDR2 reads SFDVKD. Trimming took off 3 bases at V and 3 bases at J, with 2 bases between the two ends. The CDR3 region is CATSDPNQPQHF. The CDR3 nucleotides read TGTGCCACCAGTGATCCCAATCAGCCCCAGCATTTT.